The next 9 T cell receptor beta chains were all read from a single sample in a study of CD4 T cells in relation to SARS-CoV-2 and coronaviruses. Only in-frame clones appear in the TCRdb table, and some are missing; sequencing was by immunoSEQ multiplex PCR. The profile shows 50,000 to 65,000 clones, about 91% of them singletons. The specimen was naive CD4+ T cells from PBMCs. This sample's subset: naive CD4+ T cells isolated by negative enrichment. The receptors derive from an adult with COVID-19.

CDR3 sequence: CASRAPGETQYF. The DNA of the CDR3 is TGTGCCAGCAGAGCTCCGGGGGAGACCCAGTACTTC. This chain connects TRBV3-1 (or the pseudogene TRBV3-2) to TRBJ2-5; D possibly corresponds to TRBD2 (5 bases). Trimming left V 6 bases short and J 5 bases short, with 10 bases between. Germline V CDR1 and CDR2: LGHDT, YNNKEL (reference sequence). The CDR3 extends over 12 amino acids.

This chain uses TRBV7-9 with TRBJ2-3; TRBD1 aligns across 9 bases. The junction had 7 bases not matched to a gene; V was cut back by 5 bases and J by 4 bases. This CDR3 is built from 15 residues. Germline V gene sequence: CDR1 SEHNR, CDR2 FQNEAQ (reference sequence). The CDR3 DNA reads as TGTGCCAGCAGCCCAGGGACAGGGTGGTCAGATACGCAGTATTTT. Translation gives CASSPGTGWSDTQYF.

The chain links TRBV5-1 to TRBJ2-7; D is uncertain. The CDR3 covers 11 residues. CDR1 is SGHRS and CDR2 is YFSETQ in the germline V gene. The V end was cut by 0 bases, the J end by 6 bases, with 4 bases between. CDR3 bases: TGCGCCAGCAGCTTGGATGGCGAGCAGTACTTC. This translates into CASSLDGEQYF.

The chain uses TRBV18 and TRBJ1-1; 8 bases are shared with TRBD1. Germline V gene lookup returns CDR1 KGHSH and CDR2 LQKENI. The CDR3 runs to 14 residues. The V gene end was trimmed by 8 bases and the J gene end by 1 base; junction bases not matched to a gene: 6. CDR3 sequence: CASLNQGANTEAFF. CDR3 DNA: TGTGCCAGCCTTAACCAGGGGGCGAACACTGAAGCTTTCTTT. The full variable domain, in which reference TRBV18 and TRBJ1-1 provide the parts outside the CDR3, is NAGVMQNPRHLVRRRGQEARLRCSPMKGHSHVYWYRQLPEEGLKFMVYLQKENIIDESGMPKERFSAEFPKEGPSILRIQQVVRGDSAAYFCASLNQGANTEAFFGQGTRLTVV.

The chain uses TRBV7-8 and TRBJ2-3; 13 nucleotides match TRBD2. The CDR3 covers 16 residues. Germline CDR1 reads SGHVS; CDR2 reads FQNEAQ. The J segment lost 4 bases and the V segment lost 1 base, leaving 2 bases of the junction unmatched. CDR3 DNA: TGTGCCAGCAGCTTAGTTGGACTAGCGGGAGCAGATACGCAGTATTTT. Amino acids: CASSLVGLAGADTQYF.

This sequence joins TRBV19 and TRBJ1-1, with a possible D match to TRBD1 (6 bases). V gave up 3 bases and J gave up 7 bases, with 12 bases separating them. Germline lookup yields CDR1 LNHDA and CDR2 SQIVND (reference sequence). This CDR3 spans 13 amino acids. This CDR3 is CASSMFGGLEAFF. As DNA, the CDR3 is TGTGCCAGTAGTATGTTTGGGGGGCTTGAAGCTTTCTTT.

This chain joins TRBV5-4 and TRBJ1-4; D is unclear. V shed 1 base and J shed 0 bases, with 13 bases lying between them. The CDR3 loop spans 17 amino acids. Germline CDR1 reads SGHNT; CDR2 reads YYREEE (reference sequence). CDR3 coding DNA: TGTGCCAGCAGCTTGCGAGGGCAGCCTGCAACTAATGAAAAACTGTTTTTT. Encoded protein: CASSLRGQPATNEKLFF.

This chain connects TRBV5-4 to TRBJ2-1; TRBD1 matches at 11 bases. The CDR3 covers 16 residues. Unmatched junction bases numbered 11, after V lost 3 bases and J lost 9 bases. Germline CDR1 is SGHNT and CDR2 is YYREEE (reference sequence). CDR3 sequence reads: CASSYPPGTGGGEQFF. The CDR3 region has the DNA TGTGCCAGCAGCTACCCCCCCGGGACAGGGGGAGGTGAGCAGTTCTTC.

J is TRBJ2-7 and V is TRBV18; D not certain. The CDR3 covers 15 residues. V lost 2 bases and J 7 bases, leaving 18 bases between the germline ends. Germline V CDR1 and CDR2: KGHSH, LQKENI. CDR3 nucleotide sequence: TGTGCCAGCTCACCAACTCCATCACCCACTATAGAGCAGTACTTC. It codes for CASSPTPSPTIEQYF.